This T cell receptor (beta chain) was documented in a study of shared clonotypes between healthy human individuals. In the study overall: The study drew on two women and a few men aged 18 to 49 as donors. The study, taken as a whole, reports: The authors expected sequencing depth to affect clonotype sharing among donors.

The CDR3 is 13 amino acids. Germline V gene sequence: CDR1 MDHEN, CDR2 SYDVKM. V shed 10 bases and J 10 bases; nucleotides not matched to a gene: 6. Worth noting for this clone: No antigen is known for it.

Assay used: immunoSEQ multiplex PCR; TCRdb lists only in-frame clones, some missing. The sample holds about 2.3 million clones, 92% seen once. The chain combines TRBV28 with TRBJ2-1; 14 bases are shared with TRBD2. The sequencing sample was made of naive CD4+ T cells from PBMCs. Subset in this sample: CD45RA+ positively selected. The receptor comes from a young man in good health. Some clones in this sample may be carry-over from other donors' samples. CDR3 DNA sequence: TGTGCCATCACGGGACTAGCGGGAGTGGAGCAGTTCTTC. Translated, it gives CAITGLAGVEQFF.